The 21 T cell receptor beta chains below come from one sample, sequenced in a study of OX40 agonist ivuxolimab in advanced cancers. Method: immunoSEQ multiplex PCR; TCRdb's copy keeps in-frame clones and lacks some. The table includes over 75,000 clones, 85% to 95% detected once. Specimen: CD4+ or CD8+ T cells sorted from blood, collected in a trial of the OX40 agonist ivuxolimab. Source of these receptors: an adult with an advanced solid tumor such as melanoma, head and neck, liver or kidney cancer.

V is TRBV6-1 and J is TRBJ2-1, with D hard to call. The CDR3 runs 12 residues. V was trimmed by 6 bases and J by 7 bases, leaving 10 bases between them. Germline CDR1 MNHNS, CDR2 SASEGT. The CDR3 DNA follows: TGTGCCAGCAGCCCATGGGCTAATGAGCAGTTCTTC. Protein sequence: CASSPWANEQFF.

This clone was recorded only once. Here the CDR3 DNA reads TGTGCCAGCACCCTAGGACACCGGGGAACCCAAGAGACCCAGTACTTC. Its protein is CASTLGHRGTQETQYF. The chain has TRBV2 and TRBJ2-5; possibly TRBD1 or TRBD2 for D (5 bases each). Germline CDR1 is SNHLY and CDR2 is FYNNEI. The V and J ends lost 7 bases and 1 base respectively, with 19 bases between them. The length of the CDR3 is 16 residues.

This CDR3 is CASSEAPGGGLQEAFF. CDR3 nucleotides: TGTGCCAGCAGTGAAGCTCCGGGAGGCGGGCTTCAAGAAGCTTTCTTT. This chain links TRBV6-1 with TRBJ1-1; D remains ambiguous. V was clipped by 0 bases and J by 8 bases, with 19 bases between them. The germline V gene encodes CDR1 MNHNS and CDR2 SASEGT. This CDR3 spans 16 amino acids.

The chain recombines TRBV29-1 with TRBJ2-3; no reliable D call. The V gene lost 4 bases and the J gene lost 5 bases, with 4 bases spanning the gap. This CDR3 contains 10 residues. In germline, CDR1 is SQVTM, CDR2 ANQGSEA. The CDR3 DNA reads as TGCAGCGTTGTACGAGATACGCAGTATTTT. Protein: CSVVRDTQYF.

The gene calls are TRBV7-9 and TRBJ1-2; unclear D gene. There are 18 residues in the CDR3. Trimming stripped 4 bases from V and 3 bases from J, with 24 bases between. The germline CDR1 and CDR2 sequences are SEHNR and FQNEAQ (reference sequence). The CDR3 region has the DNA TGTGCCAGCAGCTCGCCTCTCCCGCGGGGAGCCCTTGACTATGGCTACACCTTC. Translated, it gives CASSSPLPRGALDYGYTF.

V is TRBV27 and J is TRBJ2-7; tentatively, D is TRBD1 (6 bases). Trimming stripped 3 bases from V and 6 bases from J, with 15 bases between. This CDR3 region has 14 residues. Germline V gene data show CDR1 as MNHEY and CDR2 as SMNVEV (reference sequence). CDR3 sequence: CASSFRGNRGEQYF. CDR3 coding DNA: TGTGCCAGCAGTTTCAGGGGTAATCGTGGCGAGCAGTACTTC.

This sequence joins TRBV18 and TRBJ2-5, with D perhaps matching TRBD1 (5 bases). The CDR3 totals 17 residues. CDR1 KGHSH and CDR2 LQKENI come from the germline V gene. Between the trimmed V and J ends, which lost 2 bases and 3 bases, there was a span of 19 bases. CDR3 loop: CASSPSLKGIIEETQYF. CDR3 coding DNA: TGTGCCAGCTCACCATCTCTTAAGGGGATAATAGAAGAGACCCAGTACTTC.

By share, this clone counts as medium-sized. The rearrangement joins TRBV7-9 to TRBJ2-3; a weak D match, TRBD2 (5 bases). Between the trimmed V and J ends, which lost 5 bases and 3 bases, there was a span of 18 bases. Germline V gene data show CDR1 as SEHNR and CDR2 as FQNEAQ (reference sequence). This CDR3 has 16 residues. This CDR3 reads CASSLSGRGSTDTQYF. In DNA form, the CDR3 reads TGTGCCAGCAGCCTCAGCGGTAGAGGATCTACAGATACGCAGTATTTT.

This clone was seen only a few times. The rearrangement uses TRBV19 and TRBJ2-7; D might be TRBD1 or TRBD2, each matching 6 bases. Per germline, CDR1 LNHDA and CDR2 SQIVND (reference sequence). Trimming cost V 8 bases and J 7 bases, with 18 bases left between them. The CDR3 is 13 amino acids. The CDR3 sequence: CASGGTLKREQYF. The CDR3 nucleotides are TGTGCCAGTGGGGGGACACTCAAGCGGGAGCAGTACTTC.

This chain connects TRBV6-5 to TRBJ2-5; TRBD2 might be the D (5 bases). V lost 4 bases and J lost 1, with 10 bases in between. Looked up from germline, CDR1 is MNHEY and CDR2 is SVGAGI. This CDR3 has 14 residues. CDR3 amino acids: CASSSPSSQETQYF. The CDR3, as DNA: TGTGCCAGCAGTTCGCCTAGCTCCCAAGAGACCCAGTACTTC.

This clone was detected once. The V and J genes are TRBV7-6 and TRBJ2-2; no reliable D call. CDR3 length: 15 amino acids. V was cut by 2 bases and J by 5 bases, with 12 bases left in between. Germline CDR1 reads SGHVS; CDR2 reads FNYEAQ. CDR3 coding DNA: TGTGCCAGCAGCTTACGTCTCGACAATACCGGGGAGCTGTTTTTT. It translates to CASSLRLDNTGELFF.

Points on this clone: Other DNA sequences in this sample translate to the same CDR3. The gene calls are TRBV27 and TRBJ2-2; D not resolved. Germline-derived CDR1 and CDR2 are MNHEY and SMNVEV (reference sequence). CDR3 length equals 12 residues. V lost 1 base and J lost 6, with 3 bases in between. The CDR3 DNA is TGTGCCAGCAGTTTATTGGCCGGGGAGCTGTTTTTT. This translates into CASSLLAGELFF.

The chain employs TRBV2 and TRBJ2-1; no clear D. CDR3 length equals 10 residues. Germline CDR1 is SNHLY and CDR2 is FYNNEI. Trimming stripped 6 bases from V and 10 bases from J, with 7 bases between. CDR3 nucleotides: TGTGCCAGCAGCTCCGGGGAGCAGTTCTTC. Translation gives CASSSGEQFF.

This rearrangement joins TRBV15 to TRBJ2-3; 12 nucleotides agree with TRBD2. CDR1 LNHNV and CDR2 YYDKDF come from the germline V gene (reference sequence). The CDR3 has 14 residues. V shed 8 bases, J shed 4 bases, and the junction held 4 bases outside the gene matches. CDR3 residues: CATRLAGVSDTQYF. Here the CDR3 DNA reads TGTGCCACCCGACTAGCGGGAGTATCAGATACGCAGTATTTT.

The CDR3 is CASSEAKDRGLRNYGYTF. CDR3 in DNA: TGTGCCAGCAGTGAAGCTAAAGACAGGGGGTTAAGGAACTATGGCTACACCTTC. The chain employs TRBV2 and TRBJ1-2, with 9 bases identical to TRBD1. The germline CDR1 and CDR2 sequences are SNHLY and FYNNEI. The trim removed 0 bases at V and 2 bases at J, leaving 10 bases unmatched. This CDR3 has 18 amino acids.

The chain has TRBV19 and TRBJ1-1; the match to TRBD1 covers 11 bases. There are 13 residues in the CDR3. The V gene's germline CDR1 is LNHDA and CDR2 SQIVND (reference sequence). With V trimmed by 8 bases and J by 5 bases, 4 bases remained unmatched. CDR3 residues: CASRTGGLTEAFF. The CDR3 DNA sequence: TGTGCCAGTCGGACAGGGGGCCTTACTGAAGCTTTCTTT.

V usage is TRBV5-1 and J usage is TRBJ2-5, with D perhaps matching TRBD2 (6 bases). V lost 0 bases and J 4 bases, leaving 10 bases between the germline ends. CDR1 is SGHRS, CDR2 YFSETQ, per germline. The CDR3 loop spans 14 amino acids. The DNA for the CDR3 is TGCGCCAGCAGCTTGGATGGCGGGGTAGAGACCCAGTACTTC. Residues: CASSLDGGVETQYF.

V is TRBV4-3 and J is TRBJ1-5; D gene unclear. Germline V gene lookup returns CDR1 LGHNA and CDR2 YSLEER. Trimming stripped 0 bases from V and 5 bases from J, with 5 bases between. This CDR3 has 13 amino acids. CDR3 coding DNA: TGCGCCAGCAGCCAAGAGGACTATCAGCCCCAGCATTTT. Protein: CASSQEDYQPQHF.

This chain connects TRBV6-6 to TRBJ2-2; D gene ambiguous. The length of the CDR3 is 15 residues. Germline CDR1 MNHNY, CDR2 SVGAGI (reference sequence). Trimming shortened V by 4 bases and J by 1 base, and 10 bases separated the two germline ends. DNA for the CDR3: TGTGCCAGCAGTTCCACGGATCAGAACACCGGGGAGCTGTTTTTT. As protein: CASSSTDQNTGELFF.

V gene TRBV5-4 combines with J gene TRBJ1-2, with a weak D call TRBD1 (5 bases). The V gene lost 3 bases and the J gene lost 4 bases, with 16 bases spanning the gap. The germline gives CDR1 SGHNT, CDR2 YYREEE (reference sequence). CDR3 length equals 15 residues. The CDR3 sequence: CASSSARGVRYGYTF. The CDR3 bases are TGTGCCAGCAGCTCGGCCCGGGGCGTCCGCTATGGCTACACCTTC.

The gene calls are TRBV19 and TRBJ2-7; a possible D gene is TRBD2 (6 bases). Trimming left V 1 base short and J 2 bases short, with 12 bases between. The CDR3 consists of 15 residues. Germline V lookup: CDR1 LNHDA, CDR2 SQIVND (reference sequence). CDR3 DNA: TGTGCCAGTAGTATAGCGGGAGCCCTTGCCTACGAGCAGTACTTC. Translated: CASSIAGALAYEQYF.